This entry features one T cell receptor (beta chain) sequence. What it recognizes is unknown. The PCR made use of 60 Vbeta and 13 Jbeta primers. Sequenced by immunoSEQ multiplex PCR; TCRdb stores in-frame clones only, minus some. The sample carries under 200,000 clones, 79% recorded once. The source of the sample is a study of cytomegalovirus exposure and HLA in healthy donors. Between the trimmed V and J ends, which lost 3 bases and 0 bases, there was a span of 20 bases. CDR1 and CDR2 (germline): SNHLY, FYNNEI. The CDR3 covers 19 residues. Findings and limits, study-wide: In an earlier analysis, most TCR beta V segments were productive about 87% or about 30% of the time.

Material for sequencing was PBMCs. V and J are TRBV2 and TRBJ1-4, with D perhaps matching TRBD1 (6 bases). The source is a woman aged 45-60 years in good health and CMV-seronegative. The CDR3 is CASSDPSWGRPTTNEKLFF. CDR3 nucleotide sequence: TGTGCCAGCAGTGACCCGTCGTGGGGGCGGCCAACAACTAATGAAAAACTGTTTTTT.